Given below is one T cell receptor (beta chain) in context. This sample was included in a study of T cell changes during pregnancy in multiple sclerosis. The method was immunoSEQ multiplex PCR; TCRdb's version includes in-frame clones alone and lacks a portion of them. The sample lists about 30,000 clones; around 89% were seen once. From germline, CDR1 is MNHNS and CDR2 SASEGT. This CDR3 spans 15 amino acids. The V gene lost 2 bases and the J gene lost 7 bases, with 17 bases spanning the gap. Sequenced material: CD4+ T cells from peripheral blood mononuclear cells, taken in the first trimester of pregnancy. The rearrangement links TRBV6-1 to TRBJ1-1; D possibly corresponds to TRBD1 (6 bases). The clonotype was recovered from a female donor in good health, enrolled as a control in a pregnancy study. The CDR3 loop is CASSETKPGVHEAFF. The CDR3 coding sequence is TGTGCCAGCAGTGAAACTAAACCAGGGGTGCATGAAGCTTTCTTT.